This entry lists 31 T cell receptor beta chains sequenced from one sample in a study of blood T cell repertoires in COVID-19. TCRdb's copy holds only in-frame clones and misses some; the assay was immunoSEQ multiplex PCR. The data contain 250,000 or so clones, about 86% of them singletons. The sequenced material came from PBMCs or T cells enriched from blood (not recorded which). These receptors were obtained from a man aged 50 or older who had recovered from COVID-19.

This clone was detected once. This chain links TRBV7-8 with TRBJ2-1, with 13 bases matching TRBD2. Germline CDR1 and CDR2: SGHVS and FQNEAQ. The V gene end was trimmed by 5 bases and the J gene end by 6 bases; junction bases not matched to a gene: 13. This CDR3 comprises 18 residues. The CDR3 bases are TGTGCCAGCAGCCCGAGGAGGACTAGCGGGAGCCTCGGCAATGAGCAGTTCTTC. Translated, it gives CASSPRRTSGSLGNEQFF. The whole variable domain, filled in from reference TRBV7-8 and TRBJ2-1, reads GAGVSQSPRYKVAKRGQDVALRCDPISGHVSLFWYQQALGQGPEFLTYFQNEAQLDKSGLPSDRFFAERPEGSVSTLKIQRTQQEDSAVYLCASSPRRTSGSLGNEQFFGPGTRLTVL.

The genes are TRBV30 and TRBJ1-1, with 8 bases fitting TRBD1. V lost 4 bases and J lost 5; bases outside the gene matches: 9. CDR3 length: 14 residues. Germline V CDR1 and CDR2: GTSNPN, SVGIG (reference sequence). CDR3 amino acids: CAWNPGQGRTEAFF. CDR3 bases: TGTGCCTGGAATCCTGGACAGGGCCGAACTGAAGCTTTCTTT.

V and J are TRBV15 and TRBJ2-5; a possible D gene is TRBD1 (6 bases). This CDR3 is 12 amino acids long. CDR1 is LNHNV, CDR2 YYDKDF, per germline (reference sequence). The V end lost 0 bases, the J end lost 13 bases, and 12 bases lay between the germline ends. The CDR3 is CATSRDTWGRYF. In DNA form, the CDR3 reads TGTGCCACCAGCAGAGATACATGGGGGCGGTACTTC.

This clone was seen a single time. The chain uses TRBV5-4 and TRBJ2-7; no reliable D call. This CDR3 spans 15 amino acids. CDR1 and CDR2 (germline): SGHNT, YYREEE (reference sequence). Trimming pared 0 bases from V and 1 base from J, leaving 11 bases between. The CDR3 nucleotides are TGTGCCAGCAGCTTGGTCGACAATTTATCCTACGAGCAGTACTTC. It encodes CASSLVDNLSYEQYF. Filled out from reference TRBV5-4 and TRBJ2-7, the complete variable domain reads ETGVTQSPTHLIKTRGQQVTLRCSSQSGHNTVSWYQQALGQGPQFIFQYYREEENGRGNFPPRFSGLQFPNYSSELNVNALELDDSALYLCASSLVDNLSYEQYFGPGTRLTVT.

The rearrangement links TRBV11-3 to TRBJ2-2; D ambiguous. The V and J ends lost 0 bases and 6 bases respectively, with 8 bases between them. Per the germline V gene, CDR1 is SGHNT and CDR2 is YENEEA. The CDR3 spans 14 residues. CDR3: CASSLDPVPGELFF. The CDR3 DNA is TGTGCCAGCAGCTTAGATCCGGTTCCCGGGGAGCTGTTTTTT.

The chain combines TRBV12-2 with TRBJ1-5; TRBD1 reflects the table's D call only, with no check against the DNA. TRBV12-2 has pseudogene status. CDR3 size: 14 residues. CDR3 protein: CASRGTGVGQPQHF. The CDR3 nucleotides are TGTGCAAGTCGCGGGACAGGGGTTGGTCAGCCCCAGCATTTT.

V and J are TRBV11-2 and TRBJ2-1; the D gene is possibly TRBD2 (5 bases). Trimming removed 8 bases from V and 5 bases from J, with 13 bases in between. The CDR3 is made up of 13 amino acids. Germline CDR1 is SGHAT and CDR2 is FQNNGV. CDR3 protein: CASHKPSHNEQFF. CDR3 sequence (DNA): TGTGCCAGCCACAAGCCTAGCCACAATGAGCAGTTCTTC.

This sequence joins TRBV7-2 and TRBJ1-4; tentatively, D is TRBD1 (6 bases). Trimming took off 4 bases at V and 6 bases at J, with 9 bases between the two ends. Germline CDR1 is SGHTA and CDR2 is FQGNSA. The CDR3 is made up of 13 amino acids. In DNA, the CDR3 is TGTGCCAGCAGCTCGGACAGTCATGAAAAACTGTTTTTT. Translating it yields CASSSDSHEKLFF.

A few counts support this clone. The chain is built from TRBV6-5 and TRBJ1-2; D gene unclear. With 6 bases removed from V and 5 bases from J, the gap between germline ends came to 4 bases. The CDR3 length is 10 residues. Germline CDR1 and CDR2: MNHEY and SVGAGI. The CDR3 region is CASSMYGYTF. The CDR3 DNA reads TGTGCCAGCAGCATGTATGGCTACACCTTC.

The rearrangement joins TRBV11-3 to TRBJ2-5, with 10 bases lining up with TRBD2. The ends lost 2 bases at V and 3 bases at J; junction bases unmatched: 6. Germline CDR1 SGHNT, CDR2 YENEEA. This CDR3 comprises 16 residues. Here the CDR3 reads CASSLRAGGPKETQYF. The CDR3 coding sequence is TGTGCCAGCAGCTTAAGAGCGGGAGGGCCGAAAGAGACCCAGTACTTC.

The V gene is TRBV6-1, the J gene TRBJ2-7, with D perhaps TRBD2 (7 bases). This CDR3 has 15 amino acids. Trimming removed 2 bases from V and 5 bases from J, with 16 bases in between. CDR1 MNHNS and CDR2 SASEGT come from the germline V gene. CDR3 sequence (DNA): TGTGCCAGCAGTGAAAGGGGGGGGCGCGTTGACGAGCAGTACTTC. Its protein product is CASSERGGRVDEQYF.

J is TRBJ2-1 and V is TRBV7-9, with D possibly being TRBD2 (6 bases). Germline V gives CDR1 SEHNR, CDR2 FQNEAQ (reference sequence). This CDR3 is built from 13 residues. V lost 3 bases and J lost 6, with 9 bases in between. CDR3 residues: CASSFGTPNEQFF. CDR3 sequence (DNA): TGTGCCAGCAGCTTCGGGACTCCCAATGAGCAGTTCTTC.

The CDR3, as DNA: TGTGCCAGCAGTTCTGGACACCTGAATATAGAGACCCAGTACTTC. This gives the protein CASSSGHLNIETQYF. J is TRBJ2-5 and V is TRBV6-2 or TRBV6-3, with D maybe TRBD1 (5 bases). The CDR3 runs to 15 residues. Germline V gene sequence: CDR1 MNHEY, CDR2 SVGEGT. V lost 4 bases and J lost 4, with 16 bases in between.

The chain is built from TRBV18 and TRBJ1-4, with 7 positions matching TRBD1. CDR3 length: 15 amino acids. The germline CDR1 and CDR2 sequences are KGHSH and LQKENI. With 4 bases clipped from V and 5 bases from J, the junction kept 7 bases outside the gene matches. The CDR3 DNA sequence: TGTGCCAGCTCACAAACAGGGGAGGCAAATGAAAAACTGTTTTTT. This sequence encodes CASSQTGEANEKLFF.

The chain employs TRBV7-2 and TRBJ2-7; 10 nucleotides match TRBD2. CDR1 SGHTA and CDR2 FQGNSA come from the germline V gene. CDR3 length: 18 residues. V dropped 5 bases and J dropped 1; count of bases not matched to a gene: 14. In DNA, the CDR3 is TGTGCCAGCAGCCCCAATGCCCCAGCGGGAGGGGTTTCCTACGAGCAGTACTTC. Protein product: CASSPNAPAGGVSYEQYF.

The chain recombines TRBV13 with TRBJ1-3, with 7 nucleotides matching TRBD1. The CDR3 is 15 residues long. In germline, CDR1 is PRHDT, CDR2 FYEKMQ (reference sequence). The V and J ends lost 8 bases and 5 bases, in that order; junction bases with no gene match: 12. The CDR3 nucleotides read TGTGCCAGCGCTCCAAGGGGGCAAAATAGAAACACCATATATTTT. Protein: CASAPRGQNRNTIYF.

This chain links TRBV10-2 with TRBJ1-2, with 11 bases identical to TRBD1. Trimming took 6 bases from V and 2 from J; bases not matched to a gene: 5. The CDR3 extends over 15 amino acids. Per germline, CDR1 WSHSY and CDR2 SAAADI. The CDR3 region is CASRLGQGGNYGYTF. DNA of the CDR3: TGCGCCAGCAGACTGGGACAGGGGGGGAACTATGGCTACACCTTC.

The CDR3 protein is CASSHSLGTGVRNSPLHF. The CDR3 nucleotides read TGCGCCAGCAGCCACTCTTTAGGGACAGGGGTTCGTAATTCACCCCTCCACTTT. This chain connects TRBV5-1 to TRBJ1-6; 10 bases are shared with TRBD1. Germline CDR1 reads SGHRS; CDR2 reads YFSETQ. The CDR3 is 18 residues long. V lost 4 bases to trimming and J lost 6 bases; unmatched junction nucleotides: 13.

This sequence joins TRBV11-2 and TRBJ2-7, with 8 bases that match TRBD2. Germline CDR1 SGHAT, CDR2 FQNNGV. The CDR3 is 16 residues long. V lost 5 bases and J lost 5; bases outside the gene matches: 14. CDR3 nucleotide sequence: TGTGCCAGCAGCGCCCCACAGGGACTAGACACCCACGAGCAGTACTTC. It is translated as CASSAPQGLDTHEQYF.

The CDR3 region is CASSPRSGMNTEAFF. The DNA of the CDR3 is TGTGCCAGCAGCCCCCGATCAGGGATGAACACTGAAGCTTTCTTT. The V gene is TRBV11-1, the J gene TRBJ1-1; D may be TRBD1 (5 bases). The CDR3 extends over 15 amino acids. The ends were cut back, 5 bases at V and 0 bases at J, with 13 bases in the middle. CDR1 and CDR2 (germline): SGHAT, FQDESV (reference sequence). Drawing the rest from reference TRBV11-1 and TRBJ1-1, the complete variable domain is EAEVAQSPRYKITEKSQAVAFWCDPISGHATLYWYRQILGQGPELLVQFQDESVVDDSQLPKDRFSAERLKGVDSTLKIQPAELGDSAMYLCASSPRSGMNTEAFFGQGTRLTVV.

The J gene is TRBJ1-6, the V gene TRBV28; D not resolved. Trimming cost V 3 bases and J 9 bases, with 3 bases left between them. CDR1 and CDR2 (germline): MDHEN, SYDVKM. The length of the CDR3 is 11 residues. CDR3 sequence (DNA): TGTGCCAGCAGTTTTCTTTCACCCCTCCACTTT. This gives the protein CASSFLSPLHF. Full variable domain (outside the CDR3, taken from reference TRBV28 and TRBJ1-6): DVKVTQSSRYLVKRTGEKVFLECVQDMDHENMFWYRQDPGLGLRLIYFSYDVKMKEKGDIPEGYSVSREKKERFSLILESASTNQTSMYLCASSFLSPLHFGNGTRLTVT.

The chain couples TRBV5-1 to TRBJ2-3, with D possibly TRBD1 on 5 matching bases. V shed 4 bases and J shed 3 bases, with 12 bases lying between them. The CDR3 consists of 14 residues. The germline V gene has CDR1 SGHRS and CDR2 YFSETQ. Written as DNA, the CDR3 is TGCGCCAGCAGCCCGACCAGGGTAACAGATACGCAGTATTTT. Encoded protein: CASSPTRVTDTQYF.

The chain joins TRBV5-1 to TRBJ2-3; tentative D call: TRBD2 (6 bases). Germline assignment: CDR1 SGHRS and CDR2 YFSETQ. The CDR3 spans 14 residues. Trimming stripped 2 bases from V and 0 bases from J, with 7 bases between. The CDR3 protein is CASSFLASTDTQYF. The CDR3 nucleotides read TGCGCCAGCAGCTTTCTAGCGAGCACAGATACGCAGTATTTT.

The chain joins TRBV24-1 to TRBJ2-5; a weak D match, TRBD2 (6 bases). Trimming shortened V by 4 bases and J by 5 bases, and 16 bases separated the two germline ends. This CDR3 region has 15 residues. Germline assignment: CDR1 KGHDR and CDR2 SFDVKD. Here the CDR3 reads CATSEGGGGVETQYF. The CDR3 region has the DNA TGTGCCACCAGTGAGGGGGGAGGAGGGGTTGAGACCCAGTACTTC.

The CDR3 protein is CASSESKPLGGSNQPQHF. The CDR3 DNA sequence: TGCGCCAGCAGCGAAAGCAAGCCCCTGGGGGGTAGCAATCAGCCCCAGCATTTT. This chain joins TRBV4-1 and TRBJ1-5, with a weak D call TRBD1 (5 bases). CDR3 length: 18 amino acids. The germline gives CDR1 MGHRA, CDR2 YSYEKL. V was cut by 5 bases and J by 0 bases, with 20 bases left in between.

This clone was counted only a few times. The V call is TRBV7-9, the J call TRBJ1-6; TRBD1 aligns across 8 bases. Trimming at V came to 5 bases and at J to 0 bases, leaving 12 bases not matched to a gene. The CDR3 loop spans 19 amino acids. CDR1 SEHNR and CDR2 FQNEAQ come from the germline V gene (reference sequence). This CDR3 reads CASSQGGQALSSYNSPLHF. As DNA, the CDR3 is TGTGCCAGCAGCCAAGGGGGACAGGCCCTAAGCTCCTATAATTCACCCCTCCACTTT.

This chain connects TRBV9 to TRBJ2-3; D is possibly TRBD1 (6 bases). The germline CDR1 and CDR2 sequences are SGDLS and YYNGEE. The CDR3 sequence is 16 residues long. Between the trimmed V and J ends, which lost 0 bases and 5 bases, there was a span of 16 bases. CDR3 sequence reads: CASSVGPTGHKDTQYF. The CDR3, as DNA: TGTGCCAGCAGCGTAGGCCCCACGGGACATAAAGATACGCAGTATTTT.

This chain links TRBV5-5 with TRBJ1-5; 9 bases are shared with TRBD1. CDR1 and CDR2 from the germline V gene are SGHKS and YYEKEE (reference sequence). This CDR3 comprises 17 residues. The V segment lost 2 bases and the J segment 6 bases; nucleotides outside the gene matches: 12. CDR3 DNA: TGTGCCAGCAGCTTATTGCCCGCGACAGGGGGAGGTCAGCCCCAGCATTTT. Translated, it gives CASSLLPATGGGQPQHF.

Only a few counts were recorded for this clone. The V call is TRBV28, the J call TRBJ1-1; TRBD1 matches at 7 bases. This CDR3 contains 16 residues. Germline CDR1 MDHEN, CDR2 SYDVKM. Losses at the gene ends were 8 bases for V and 0 bases for J; bases not matched to a gene: 12. CDR3 DNA: TGTGCCAGCCCCCGGGACAGTTCATTCATGAACACTGAAGCTTTCTTT. It yields the protein CASPRDSSFMNTEAFF.

The CDR3: CASRLGTGGETQYF. CDR3 bases: TGTGCCAGCAGATTGGGGACAGGGGGGGAGACCCAGTACTTC. The chain uses TRBV11-3 and TRBJ2-5; 11 positions match TRBD1. This CDR3 has 14 residues. Germline V gene lookup returns CDR1 SGHNT and CDR2 YENEEA. Trimming at V came to 6 bases and at J to 5 bases, leaving 5 bases not matched to a gene.

The table lists this clone with a few counts. The gene calls are TRBV7-6 and TRBJ2-1; 9 bases map to TRBD2. With V trimmed by 5 bases and J by 7 bases, 12 bases remained unmatched. The CDR3 covers 16 residues. The V gene's germline CDR1 is SGHVS and CDR2 FNYEAQ. The CDR3 spells CASSTRGGRASNEQFF. The CDR3 nucleotides read TGTGCCAGCAGCACTCGAGGCGGGAGGGCCTCGAATGAGCAGTTCTTC.